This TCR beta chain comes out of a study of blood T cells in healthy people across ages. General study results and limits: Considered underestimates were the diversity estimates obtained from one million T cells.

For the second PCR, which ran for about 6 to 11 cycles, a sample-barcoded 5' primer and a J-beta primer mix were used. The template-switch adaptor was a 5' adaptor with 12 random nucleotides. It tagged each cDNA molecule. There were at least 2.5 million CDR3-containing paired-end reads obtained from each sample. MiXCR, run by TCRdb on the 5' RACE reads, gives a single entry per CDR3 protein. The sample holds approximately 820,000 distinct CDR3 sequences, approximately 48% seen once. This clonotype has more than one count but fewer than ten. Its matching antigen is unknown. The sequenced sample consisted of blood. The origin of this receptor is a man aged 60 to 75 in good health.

The CDR3: CASSLTVFGGTQYF. For the CDR3, the DNA is TGTGCCAGCAGCTTGACGGTTTTCGGGGGGACCCAGTACTTC. V is TRBV7-7 and J is TRBJ2-5, with D maybe TRBD2 (6 bases). Germline V CDR1 and CDR2: SSHAT, FNYEAQ (reference sequence). The CDR3 has 14 amino acids. V lost 3 bases to trimming and J lost 7 bases, with 15 bases between them.